The T cell receptor (beta chain) under discussion was sequenced for a study of T cell changes during pregnancy in multiple sclerosis (dated by TCRdb to about 2019). A note on the overall study: In women with multiple sclerosis, the researchers looked at how the T cell repertoire shifted as pregnancy progressed.

V and J lose 3 bases and 2 bases, and a span of 13 bases separates them. CDR1 KGHSH and CDR2 LQKENI were looked up in the germline V gene. The CDR3 runs 15 residues from the cysteine to the phenylalanine. Left in the record is the CDR3 DNA by itself, 45 bases read in frame from the first base. With respect to this clone: Its antigen has not been determined. The input lacks base qualities; no much larger clone sits a single base away.

Library creation used the immunoSEQ multiplex PCR assay. This is the immuneACCESS table as TCRdb keeps it, with only in-frame sequences that have V and J called. A part of the clones is gone; compared with another copy, unresolved V genes explain less than half, and the rest is unexplained. Counted in this sample were about 75,000 clones; more than 70% of them appeared once. The leading ten clones occupy 0.7% to 0.9% of the sample. Recombination linked TRBV18 to TRBJ1-1; matching of 5 bases hints at TRBD1 as the D gene. The sequence derives from a female donor in good health, enrolled as a control in a pregnancy study. The source was peripheral blood, collected in the first trimester of pregnancy. The sequenced DNA is TGTGCCAGCTCACCGGGCGGGGCGTCAAACACTGAAGCTTTCTTT. This sequence encodes CASSPGGASNTEAFF.